This T cell receptor (gamma chain) was recovered during a study of gamma delta lymphoproliferative disorders and STAT genes. Across the whole study: The LymphoTrack Dx TCRG Assay amplified gamma chains from at least 50 ng of genomic DNA. Delta-chain libraries followed the EuroClonality-NGS standard operating procedure.

Sequencing used genomic DNA taken from PBMCs of patients and controls. Germline-derived CDR1 and CDR2 are EGSNGY and YDSYNSKV. CDR3 length equals 15 residues. Germline trimming cut 0 bases from V and 2 bases from J; bases unmatched to any gene: 3. By sample fraction, this clone is medium-sized (0.01 to 0.1%). The antigen is undetermined. TCRdb applied CATT to the multiplex PCR reads for clone calling. The sample carries about 1,200 gamma-chain clones, about 16% recorded once. Study observations and caveats: Apart from two gamma clonotypes, major patient clonotypes were public. Low-frequency NGS calls may be less specific, so public or private leukemic clones need confirmation.

The TCR was taken from a human donor in good health. The chain links TRGV2 to TRGJP2. TCRdb carries no J gene annotation; the J gene was assigned here by matching the DNA with germline. Source material: blood. CDR3 loop: CATWDGPSSDWIKTF. CDR3 coding DNA: TGTGCCACCTGGGACGGGCCAAGTAGTGATTGGATCAAGACGTTT.